This is a list of T cell receptor beta chains from one sample in a study of blood T cell repertoires in COVID-19. Libraries were prepared by immunoSEQ multiplex PCR; TCRdb keeps only in-frame clonotypes and omits some of them. The repertoire consists of about 76,000 clones, with approximately 85% occurring once and the leading ten covering around 9.9%. Sequencing used peripheral blood. These receptor sequences come from a man in his 60s with COVID-19, enrolled during active disease. Each CDR3 is given with its conserved first and last residue. Fields, in order: V gene, J gene, D gene, clone size, CDR3 protein, CDR3 DNA. D genes are given only for firm matches. Size is stated for part of the rows, as once, few or many counts, or as a class when the clone is expanded.

TRBV5-5,TRBJ1-1,NA,NA,CASSLERVDTEAFF,TGTGCCAGCAGCTTGGAACGGGTTGACACTGAAGCTTTCTTT
TRBV5-6,TRBJ2-7,NA,once,CASSLVDSYEQYF,TGTGCCAGCAGCTTGGTGGACAGCTACGAGCAGTACTTC
TRBV28,TRBJ1-2,NA,NA,CASSSAGQNYGYTF,TGTGCCAGCAGTTCTGCTGGGCAGAACTATGGCTACACCTTC
TRBV6-5,TRBJ1-1,NA,NA,CASKGGQSNTEAFF,TGTGCCAGTAAAGGAGGCCAGTCGAACACTGAAGCTTTCTTT
TRBV18,TRBJ2-7,TRBD1,NA,CASSPPGTGRAYEQYF,TGTGCCAGCTCACCCCCCGGGACAGGGAGGGCCTACGAGCAGTACTTC
TRBV12-5,TRBJ2-7,TRBD1,NA,CASVPEGATYEQYF,TGTGCTAGTGTCCCCGAGGGGGCCACCTACGAGCAGTACTTC
TRBV9,TRBJ1-6,TRBD1,NA,CASSVGPGQGGEFLHF,TGTGCCAGCAGCGTAGGGCCGGGACAGGGAGGGGAATTCCTCCACTTT
TRBV6-1,TRBJ1-2,NA,NA,CASSGATRGGFGYTF,TGTGCCAGCAGTGGAGCTACTAGAGGAGGGTTTGGCTACACCTTC
TRBV5-5,TRBJ2-7,NA,NA,CASSLERLGYEQYF,TGTGCCAGCAGCTTGGAGCGGTTAGGCTACGAGCAGTACTTC
TRBV19,TRBJ1-4,TRBD1,NA,CASSREYRTGVEKLFF,TGTGCCAGTAGTAGGGAATATCGGACAGGGGTTGAAAAACTGTTTTTT
TRBV7-6,TRBJ1-2,TRBD1,NA,CASSPTGGIYGYTF,TGTGCCAGCAGCCCTACAGGGGGCATCTATGGCTACACCTTC
TRBV7-9,TRBJ1-1,NA,NA,CASSFLAGAEAFF,TGTGCCAGCAGCTTTCTTGCGGGGGCTGAAGCTTTCTTT
TRBV30,TRBJ2-3,NA,NA,CAWSVREGDTQYF,TGTGCCTGGAGTGTACGAGAGGGAGATACGCAGTATTTT
TRBV6-5,TRBJ1-2,NA,NA,CASSLRTAHGYTF,TGTGCCAGCAGCCTCCGGACAGCTCATGGCTACACCTTC